These 7 T cell receptor beta chains share one sample of origin, sequenced in a study of a mutant IDH1 vaccine in newly diagnosed glioma. Time point noted: week 47, end of study. Mutant IDH1 20-mer peptide, at 300 ug, made up each vaccine dose, with topical imiquimod. Profiling relied on immunoSEQ multiplex PCR, and the TCRdb table lists in-frame clones only, not all of them. The sample shows over 50,000 clones, over 75% of them seen only once. These receptors' targets are unknown. The sample here was PBMCs, taken from a glioma patient whose treatment included an IDH1 peptide vaccine. The receptors were gathered from a woman aged 40 to 50 with glioma. Some clones in this sample may be carry-over from other donors' samples.

The chain is built from TRBV28 and TRBJ1-3, with D perhaps matching TRBD1 (5 bases). This CDR3 comprises 15 residues. Per the germline V gene, CDR1 is MDHEN and CDR2 is SYDVKM. V was clipped by 4 bases and J by 0 bases, with 10 bases between them. As DNA, the CDR3 is TGTGCCAGCAGTTCAGGACATCTCTCTGGAAACACCATATATTTT. Translated, it gives CASSSGHLSGNTIYF. The whole variable domain, filled in from reference TRBV28 and TRBJ1-3, reads DVKVTQSSRYLVKRTGEKVFLECVQDMDHENMFWYRQDPGLGLRLIYFSYDVKMKEKGDIPEGYSVSREKKERFSLILESASTNQTSMYLCASSSGHLSGNTIYFGEGSWLTVV.

The rearrangement joins TRBV27 to TRBJ1-2; D is unresolved. CDR1 MNHEY and CDR2 SMNVEV come from the germline V gene (reference sequence). This CDR3 has 15 amino acids. The V and J ends lost 5 bases and 3 bases respectively, with 16 bases between them. As DNA, the CDR3 is TGTGCCAGCAGTCCGGACGGCCCATCTTACTATGGCTACACCTTC. Translating it yields CASSPDGPSYYGYTF.

The V and J genes are TRBV7-8 and TRBJ1-2; maybe TRBD1 (6 bases). V shed 1 base and J shed 4 bases, with 13 bases lying between them. The CDR3 extends over 15 amino acids. The germline CDR1 and CDR2 sequences are SGHVS and FQNEAQ. DNA for the CDR3: TGTGCCAGCAGCTTAGGGCGGGACATCGTCTATGGCTACACCTTC. It yields the protein CASSLGRDIVYGYTF.

J is TRBJ2-7 and V is TRBV6-1, with a possible D match to TRBD1 (6 bases). The CDR3 extends over 12 amino acids. The V end was cut by 4 bases, the J end by 3 bases, with 7 bases between. CDR1 is MNHNS and CDR2 is SASEGT in the germline V gene. CDR3: CASSGTDYEQYF. The CDR3, as DNA: TGTGCCAGCAGTGGGACAGACTACGAGCAGTACTTC.

The J gene is TRBJ2-7, the V gene TRBV29-1, with D possibly being TRBD1 or TRBD2 (5 bases each). V was pared by 4 bases and J by 0 bases, with 10 bases between. Germline V gives CDR1 SQVTM, CDR2 ANQGSEA. CDR3 length: 13 residues. The chain's CDR3 is CSVGGPLSYEQYF. The CDR3, as DNA: TGCAGCGTTGGGGGACCGCTCTCCTACGAGCAGTACTTC.

The chain uses TRBV7-6 and TRBJ2-7; D possibly corresponds to TRBD1 (6 bases). Germline V lookup: CDR1 SGHVS, CDR2 FNYEAQ. The CDR3 has 15 amino acids. Trimming removed 0 bases from V and 4 bases from J, with 13 bases in between. CDR3 in amino acids: CASSLAQGLVYEQYF. The DNA for the CDR3 is TGTGCCAGCAGCTTAGCCCAGGGGCTGGTTTACGAGCAGTACTTC.

This clone counts as medium-sized. The chain couples TRBV19 to TRBJ1-5; 7 bases agree with TRBD1. V shed 7 bases, J shed 6 bases, and the junction held 12 bases outside the gene matches. Germline-derived CDR1 and CDR2 are LNHDA and SQIVND (reference sequence). The CDR3 has 15 residues. The CDR3 sequence: CASTVRAGGPQPQHF. CDR3 sequence (DNA): TGTGCCAGTACGGTCCGGGCAGGGGGGCCTCAGCCCCAGCATTTT.